The 5 T cell receptor beta chains given below trace back to one sample, sequenced in a study of CD8 T cells in Susac syndrome. With random hexamers, about 0.45 to 1 ug RNA was reverse transcribed. Each CDR3 protein is one row after TCRdb ran MiXCR on the immunoSEQ multiplex PCR reads. The repertoire holds approximately 200,000 distinct CDR3 sequences, with roughly 92% as singletons. The source material was CD8+ T cells from PBMCs. All receptors derive from a human donor with multiple sclerosis.

This chain joins TRBV27 and TRBJ2-2; a weak D match, TRBD1 (5 bases). V dropped 3 bases and J dropped 7 bases, with 12 bases sitting between them. Germline loops: CDR1 MNHEY, CDR2 SMNVEV (reference sequence). This CDR3 spans 14 amino acids. Written as DNA, the CDR3 is TGTGCCAGCAGTTTTCAAGGGGCGGACGGGGAGCTGTTTTTT. Its translation: CASSFQGADGELFF.

The rearrangement joins TRBV19 to TRBJ1-5; D might be TRBD1 (6 bases). Germline CDR1 and CDR2: LNHDA and SQIVND (reference sequence). The length of the CDR3 is 14 residues. V lost 6 bases to trimming and J lost 5 bases, with 14 bases between them. CDR3 amino acids: CASRPTQGYQPQHF. The CDR3 region has the DNA TGTGCCAGTAGACCAACGCAGGGGTATCAGCCCCAGCATTTT. The variable domain in full, completed from reference TRBV19 and TRBJ1-5, reads DGGITQSPKYLFRKEGQNVTLSCEQNLNHDAMYWYRQDPGQGLRLIYYSQIVNDFQKGDIAEGYSVSREKKESFPLTVTSAQKNPTAFYLCASRPTQGYQPQHFGDGTRLSIL.

The V call is TRBV5-4, the J call TRBJ1-2; unclear D gene. The CDR3 contains 15 residues. V was pared by 5 bases and J by 4 bases, with 18 bases between. Germline CDR1 and CDR2: SGHNT and YYREEE (reference sequence). The CDR3 loop reads CASRRPDRGIYGYTF. The DNA for the CDR3 is TGTGCCAGCAGGAGACCCGACCGGGGAATCTATGGCTACACCTTC.

This chain joins TRBV4-3 and TRBJ2-1, with 9 nucleotides matching TRBD2. The CDR3 loop spans 20 amino acids. J gave up 7 bases and V 1 base, and 20 bases lay outside the gene matches. The germline V gene encodes CDR1 LGHNA and CDR2 YSLEER. The CDR3 spells CASSQGRVQREASLWNEQFF. DNA of the CDR3: TGCGCCAGCAGCCAAGGACGGGTACAGCGGGAGGCATCGTTGTGGAATGAGCAGTTCTTC.

This chain joins TRBV27 and TRBJ2-4; 11 nucleotides line up with TRBD2. The length of the CDR3 is 14 residues. Germline values: CDR1 MNHEY, CDR2 SMNVEV (reference sequence). V shed 6 bases and J 6 bases; nucleotides not matched to a gene: 4. The CDR3 sequence: CASSGGLAANIQYF. In nucleotides, the CDR3 is TGTGCCAGCAGCGGGGGACTAGCGGCAAACATTCAGTACTTC.